The sequence of this TCR beta chain was determined in a study of OX40 agonist ivuxolimab in advanced cancers. On the study more broadly: Dose-escalation subjects each had hepatocellular carcinoma, melanoma, renal cell or head and neck cancer. Study-level points and caveats: Among the lowest levels of clonal expansion were found in partial responders at 0.1-3.0 mg/kg. The investigators did not determine what antigen specificity the expanded peripheral T cells had.

The data were produced by immunoSEQ multiplex PCR, yet TCRdb's version contains in-frame clones alone and is incomplete. Here the sample spans around 21,000 clones, 70% to 90% being singletons. Concerning this clone: Its antigen is unidentified.

Germline values: CDR1 SGHTS, CDR2 YDEGEE. Deletions cut 4 bases from V and 4 bases from J, with 12 bases between. This CDR3 comprises 13 residues. The TCR originated in an adult with an advanced solid tumor such as melanoma, head and neck, liver or kidney cancer. The material was CD4+ or CD8+ T cells sorted from blood, obtained in a trial of the OX40 agonist ivuxolimab. The chain is built from TRBV5-8 and TRBJ2-7; possibly TRBD1 for D (5 bases). CDR3 residues: CASSPQGVYEQYF. CDR3 coding DNA: TGTGCCAGCAGCCCTCAGGGTGTTTACGAGCAGTACTTC.